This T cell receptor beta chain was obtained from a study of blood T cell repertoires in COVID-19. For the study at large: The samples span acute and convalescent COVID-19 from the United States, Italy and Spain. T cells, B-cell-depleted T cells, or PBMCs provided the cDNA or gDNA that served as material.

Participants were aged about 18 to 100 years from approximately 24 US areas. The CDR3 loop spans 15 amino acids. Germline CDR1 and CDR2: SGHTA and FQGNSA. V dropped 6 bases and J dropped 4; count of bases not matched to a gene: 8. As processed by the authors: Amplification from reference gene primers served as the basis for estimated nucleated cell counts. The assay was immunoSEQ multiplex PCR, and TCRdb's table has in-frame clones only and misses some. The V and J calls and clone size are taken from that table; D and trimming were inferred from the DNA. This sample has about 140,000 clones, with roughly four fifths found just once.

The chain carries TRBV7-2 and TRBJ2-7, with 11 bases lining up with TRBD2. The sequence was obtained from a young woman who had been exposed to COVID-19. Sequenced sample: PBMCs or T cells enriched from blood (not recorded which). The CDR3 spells CASRMKLAGVYEQYF. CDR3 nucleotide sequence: TGTGCCAGCAGGATGAAACTAGCGGGAGTTTACGAGCAGTACTTC. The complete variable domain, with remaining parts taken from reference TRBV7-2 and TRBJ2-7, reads GAGVSQSPSNKVTEKGKDVELRCDPISGHTALYWYRQSLGQGLEFLIYFQGNSAPDKSGLPSDRFSAERTGGSVSTLTIQRTQQEDSAVYLCASRMKLAGVYEQYFGPGTRLTVT.